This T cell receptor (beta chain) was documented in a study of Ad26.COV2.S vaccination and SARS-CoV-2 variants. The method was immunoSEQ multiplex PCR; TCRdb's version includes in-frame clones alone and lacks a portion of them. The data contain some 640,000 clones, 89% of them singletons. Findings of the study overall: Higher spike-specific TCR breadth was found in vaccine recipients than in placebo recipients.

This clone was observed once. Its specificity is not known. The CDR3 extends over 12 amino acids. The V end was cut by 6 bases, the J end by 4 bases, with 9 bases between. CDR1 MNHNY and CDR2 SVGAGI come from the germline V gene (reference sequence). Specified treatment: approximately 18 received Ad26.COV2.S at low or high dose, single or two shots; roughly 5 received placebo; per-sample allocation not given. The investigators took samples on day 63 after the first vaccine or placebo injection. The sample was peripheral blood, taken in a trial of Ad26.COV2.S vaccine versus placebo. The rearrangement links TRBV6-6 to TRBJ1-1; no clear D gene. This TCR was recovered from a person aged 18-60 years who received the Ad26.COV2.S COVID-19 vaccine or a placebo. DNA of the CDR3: TGTGCCAGCAGGTCCTACGGCACTGAAGCTTTCTTT. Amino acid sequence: CASRSYGTEAFF.